This T cell receptor (beta chain) was identified in a study of blood T cells in healthy people across ages. Study results and caveats: No conclusive comparison of naive versus antigen-experienced cells was possible with unsorted PBMCs. It was the long-lived donors that had more naive CD4+ cells and higher diversity than aged donors.

Primed by a sample-barcoded 5' primer and a J-beta primer mix, a second PCR proceeded for 7 to 11 cycles. The template-switch adaptor was a 5' adaptor with 12 random nucleotides. It tagged each cDNA molecule. TCRdb passed the 5' RACE reads through MiXCR, listing each CDR3 protein once. The sample yields roughly 680,000 distinct CDR3 sequences, 20% to 25% seen once. Notes on this clonotype: Its cognate antigen is unknown.

Isolated per sample were at least 7 million PBMCs. There are 14 residues in the CDR3. CDR1 and CDR2 from the germline V gene are SNHLY and FYNNEI. V was shortened by 7 bases and J by 1 base, with 13 bases between the two germline ends. The chain joins TRBV2 to TRBJ2-5; D possibly matches TRBD1 or TRBD2 (5 bases each). The TCR sequence derives from a man between 65 and 80 years old in good health. The source material was blood. DNA of the CDR3: TGTGCCAGCACTCCGGGACCTTTCCAAGAGACCCAGTACTTC. It translates to CASTPGPFQETQYF.